These T cell receptor beta chains were read from a single sample in a study of blood T cell repertoires in COVID-19. Assay: immunoSEQ multiplex PCR; the TCRdb copy retains only in-frame clones and omits some. Found here are 35,000 to 45,000 clones, roughly 85% of them singletons; the top ten hold roughly 9.7%. Material: peripheral blood. These receptors all come from a human donor in a cohort sampled during active COVID-19. The CDR3 runs from the conserved cysteine through the conserved F or W. The order of the fields is CDR3 length, V gene, D gene, clone size, J gene, CDR3 DNA, CDR3 protein. The D gene is left open where the match is weak. A row's size may be missing; if present it is once, few, many or a size class.

15	TRBV6-2/TRBV6-3	TRBD1	.	TRBJ1-5	TGTGCCAGCAGCCGGACAGGCAATAGCAATCAGCCCCAGCATTTT	CASSRTGNSNQPQHF
15	TRBV5-6	.	once	TRBJ2-3	TGTGCCAGCAGCTTGGATCGGACTTACACAGATACGCAGTATTTT	CASSLDRTYTDTQYF
15	TRBV11-3	TRBD1	.	TRBJ1-1	TGTGCCAGCAGCTCAGGACAGGGAATGAACACTGAAGCTTTCTTT	CASSSGQGMNTEAFF
13	TRBV29-1	.	.	TRBJ1-2	TGCAGCGTCCGGACAGTCCTGGGGTATGGCTACACCTTC	CSVRTVLGYGYTF
16	TRBV5-1	TRBD2	once	TRBJ2-5	TGCGCCAGCAGACCAGGGACTAGCGGGAGCCAAGAGACCCAGTACTTC	CASRPGTSGSQETQYF
17	TRBV4-2	TRBD2	.	TRBJ2-7	TGTGCCAGCAGCCAAGATAAGACTAGCGGGGTCCGGGGGGAGCAGTACTTC	CASSQDKTSGVRGEQYF
15	TRBV28	TRBD1	.	TRBJ1-4	TGTGCCAGCAGTTTTTTAGGGGGCGGTAATGAAAAACTGTTTTTT	CASSFLGGGNEKLFF
15	TRBV5-4	.	.	TRBJ2-5	TGTGCCAGCAGCTGGACGAAGACAGGCCAAGAGACCCAGTACTTC	CASSWTKTGQETQYF
13	TRBV6-6	TRBD1	.	TRBJ1-2	TGTGCCAGCAGTCTACAGGGGGACTATGGCTACACCTTC	CASSLQGDYGYTF
13	TRBV5-1	.	.	TRBJ2-3	TGCGCCAGCAGCTTGGGTTACACAGATACGCAGTATTTT	CASSLGYTDTQYF
15	TRBV2	TRBD2	.	TRBJ2-1	TGTGCCAGCAGTGGACGAGCGGGGGGGCCCAATGAGCAGTTCTTC	CASSGRAGGPNEQFF
14	TRBV2	.	.	TRBJ2-7	TGTGCCAGCAGGCAACCCGACAGGTCTTACGAGCAGTACTTC	CASRQPDRSYEQYF
12	TRBV29-1	.	.	TRBJ2-2	TGCAGCGGATTGCTAGCCGACGGGGAGCTGTTTTTT	CSGLLADGELFF
15	TRBV7-6	TRBD1	.	TRBJ2-1	TGTGCCAGCAGTTACGGACAGGGAAGAGGCAATGAGCAGTTCTTC	CASSYGQGRGNEQFF
14	TRBV3-1/TRBV3-2	.	.	TRBJ1-5	TGTGCCAGCAGTAACCAAGGGGTCGGGCAGCCCCAGCATTTT	CASSNQGVGQPQHF
15	TRBV19	.	.	TRBJ2-2	TGTGCCAGTAGTCTGGGACACGCGAACACCGGGGAGCTGTTTTTT	CASSLGHANTGELFF
17	TRBV5-1	.	.	TRBJ1-4	TGCGCCAGCAGCTCTTCCAGGGGAGTAGCAACTAATGAAAAACTGTTTTTT	CASSSSRGVATNEKLFF
17	TRBV2	TRBD2	.	TRBJ2-1	TGTGCCAGCAGTGGGGATAGCGGGGGTCCCACCTACAATGAGCAGTTCTTC	CASSGDSGGPTYNEQFF
15	TRBV30	.	.	TRBJ2-2	TGTGCCTGGAGTCGGAGCGATCCTGGGACCGGGGAGCTGTTTTTT	CAWSRSDPGTGELFF
13	TRBV7-9	.	few	TRBJ1-1	TGTGCCAGCAGCTTTAACAGGGACTATGAAGCTTTCTTT	CASSFNRDYEAFF
16	TRBV25-1	TRBD2	.	TRBJ2-1	TGTGCCAGCAGTTCCCCCGGGACTAGCGGGGGAAATGAGCAGTTCTTC	CASSSPGTSGGNEQFF
16	TRBV18	TRBD2	once	TRBJ2-1	TGTGCCAGCTCACCATCTACTAGCGGTTCCTACAATGAGCAGTTCTTC	CASSPSTSGSYNEQFF
13	TRBV11-2	.	.	TRBJ2-5	TGTGCCAGCAGCTTAGGAGCGGAAGAGACCCAGTACTTC	CASSLGAEETQYF
14	TRBV5-1	.	once	TRBJ1-2	TGCGCCAGTAACTCCGCCTCAGGGAACTATGGCTACACCTTC	CASNSASGNYGYTF
16	TRBV5-6	.	.	TRBJ1-2	TGTGCCAGCAGCTGGAGGGGAGGGGGGAAGCCCTATGGCTACACCTTC	CASSWRGGGKPYGYTF
19	TRBV29-1	TRBD2	.	TRBJ2-1	TGCAGCGTTGATCAGGGGACTAGCGGGAGGAGGTTCCTCTACAATGAGCAGTTCTTC	CSVDQGTSGRRFLYNEQFF
17	TRBV10-3	TRBD2	.	TRBJ2-1	TGTGCCATCAGTGAGGGTTCCAGGGCTAGCGGGAGGGTTGAGCAGTTCTTC	CAISEGSRASGRVEQFF
15	TRBV3-1/TRBV3-2	.	medium-sized	TRBJ1-1	TGTGCCAGCAGCCAAGCAGGAATCATGAACACTGAAGCTTTCTTT	CASSQAGIMNTEAFF
13	TRBV18	TRBD2	.	TRBJ2-7	TGTGCCAGCTCCCCCCTAGCGGACGGCGAGCAGTACTTC	CASSPLADGEQYF
14	TRBV3-1/TRBV3-2	TRBD1	.	TRBJ1-1	TGTGCCAGCAGCCAGACTACAGGGGTTGGTGAAGCTTTCTTT	CASSQTTGVGEAFF
13	TRBV10-1	.	.	TRBJ1-1	TGCGCCAGCAGTGAGTCGCGGAGGGGAGAAGCTTTCTTT	CASSESRRGEAFF
14	TRBV6-5	TRBD1	.	TRBJ1-1	TGTGCCAGCGCGGACTTAAACAGGGGCACTGAAGCTTTCTTT	CASADLNRGTEAFF
14	TRBV7-9	TRBD1	.	TRBJ1-5	TGTGCCAGCAGCCCCGGGACAGGGTTTCAGCCCCAGCATTTT	CASSPGTGFQPQHF
12	TRBV6-5	TRBD2	.	TRBJ2-7	TGTGCCAGCAGCGTAGCGGGGTACGAGCAGTACTTC	CASSVAGYEQYF
13	TRBV11-2	.	.	TRBJ2-3	TGTGCCAGCAGCGCCCCCGAATCACTTACGCAGTATTTT	CASSAPESLTQYF
15	TRBV5-1	TRBD1	.	TRBJ1-6	TGCGCCAGCAGCTTGAAGGGACAGGGCGGTTCACCCCTCCACTTT	CASSLKGQGGSPLHF
15	TRBV5-1	.	.	TRBJ1-6	TGCGCCAGCAGCTTTGGTCGGGTCAACAATTCACCCCTCCACTTT	CASSFGRVNNSPLHF
14	TRBV5-4	TRBD1	.	TRBJ1-2	TGTGCCAGCAGCTGGGGTGACAGGGACTATGGCTACACCTTC	CASSWGDRDYGYTF
15	TRBV19	TRBD1	.	TRBJ2-4	TGTGCCAGTAGTACCACAGGGGGTCGAGGAAACATTCAGTACTTC	CASSTTGGRGNIQYF
13	TRBV19	TRBD1	.	TRBJ1-2	TGTGCCAGTAGGAGGACAGGGTACTATGGCTACACCTTC	CASRRTGYYGYTF
17	TRBV4-1	.	.	TRBJ1-5	TGCGCCAGCAGCAACACGACCCGCAGGGGCGTCCATCAGCCCCAGCATTTT	CASSNTTRRGVHQPQHF
14	TRBV2	TRBD1	.	TRBJ2-5	TGTGCCAGCCAGGAGAGGGGGCGAGGAGAGACCCAGTACTTC	CASQERGRGETQYF